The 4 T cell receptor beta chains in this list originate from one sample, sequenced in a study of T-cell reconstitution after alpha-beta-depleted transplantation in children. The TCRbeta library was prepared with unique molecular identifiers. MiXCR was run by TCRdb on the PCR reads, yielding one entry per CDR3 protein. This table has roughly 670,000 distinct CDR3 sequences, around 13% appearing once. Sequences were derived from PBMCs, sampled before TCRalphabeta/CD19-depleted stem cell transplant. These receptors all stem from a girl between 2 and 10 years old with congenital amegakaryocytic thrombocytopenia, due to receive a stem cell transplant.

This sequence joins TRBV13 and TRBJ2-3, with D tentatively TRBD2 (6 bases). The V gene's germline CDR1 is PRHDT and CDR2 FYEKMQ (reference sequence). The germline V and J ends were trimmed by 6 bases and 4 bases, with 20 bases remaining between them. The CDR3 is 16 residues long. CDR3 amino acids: CASSGVGGGPPDTQYF. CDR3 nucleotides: TGTGCCAGCAGTGGAGTAGGAGGAGGGCCTCCAGATACGCAGTATTTT.

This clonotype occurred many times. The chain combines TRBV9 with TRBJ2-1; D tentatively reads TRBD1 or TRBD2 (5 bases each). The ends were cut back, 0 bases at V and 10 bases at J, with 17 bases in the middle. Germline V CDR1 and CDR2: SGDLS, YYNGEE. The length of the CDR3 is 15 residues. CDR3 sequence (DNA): TGTGCCAGCAGCGTAGGAATAGAGAAAGAGGGGGAGCAGTTCTTC. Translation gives CASSVGIEKEGEQFF.

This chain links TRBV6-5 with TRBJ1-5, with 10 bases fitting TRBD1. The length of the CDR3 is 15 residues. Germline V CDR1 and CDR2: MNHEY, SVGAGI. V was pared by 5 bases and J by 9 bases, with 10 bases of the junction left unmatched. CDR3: CASSPDRGQVPPQHF. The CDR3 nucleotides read TGTGCCAGCAGTCCCGACAGGGGGCAAGTCCCGCCCCAGCATTTT.

The CDR3 loop is CATKGPGQGQETQYF. The CDR3 region has the DNA TGTGCCACAAAAGGTCCGGGACAGGGGCAAGAGACCCAGTACTTC. The chain links TRBV28 to TRBJ2-5, with 10 bases matching TRBD1. V dropped 10 bases and J dropped 2; count of bases not matched to a gene: 10. The CDR3 runs 15 residues. Germline V gives CDR1 MDHEN, CDR2 SYDVKM.